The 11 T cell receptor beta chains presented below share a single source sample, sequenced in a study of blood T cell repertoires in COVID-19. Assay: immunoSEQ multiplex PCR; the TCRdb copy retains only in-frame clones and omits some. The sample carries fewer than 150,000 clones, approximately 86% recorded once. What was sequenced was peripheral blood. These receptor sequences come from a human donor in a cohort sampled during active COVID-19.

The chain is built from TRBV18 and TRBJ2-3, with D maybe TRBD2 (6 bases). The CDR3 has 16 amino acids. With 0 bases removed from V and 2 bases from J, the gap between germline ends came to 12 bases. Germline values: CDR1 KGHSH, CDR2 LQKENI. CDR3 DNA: TGTGCCAGCTCACCACCGGCGGGGCAGGCCACAGATACGCAGTATTTT. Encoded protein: CASSPPAGQATDTQYF.

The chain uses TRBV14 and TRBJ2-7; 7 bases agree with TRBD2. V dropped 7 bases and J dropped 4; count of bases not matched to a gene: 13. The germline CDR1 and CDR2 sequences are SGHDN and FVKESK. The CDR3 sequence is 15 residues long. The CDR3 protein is CASMDSSGIMYEQYF. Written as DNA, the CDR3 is TGTGCCAGCATGGATTCCAGCGGGATCATGTACGAGCAGTACTTC. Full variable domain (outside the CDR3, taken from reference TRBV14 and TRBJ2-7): EAGVTQFPSHSVIEKGQTVTLRCDPISGHDNLYWYRRVMGKEIKFLLHFVKESKQDESGMPNNRFLAERTGGTYSTLKVQPAELEDSGVYFCASMDSSGIMYEQYFGPGTRLTVT.

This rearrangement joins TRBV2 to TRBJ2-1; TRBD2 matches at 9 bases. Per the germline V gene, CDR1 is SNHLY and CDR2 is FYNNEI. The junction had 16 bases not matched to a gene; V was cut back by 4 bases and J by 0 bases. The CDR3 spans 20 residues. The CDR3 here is CASSVRGLAGLLSSYNEQFF. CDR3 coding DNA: TGTGCCAGCAGTGTCCGGGGGCTAGCGGGGCTTCTTAGCTCCTACAATGAGCAGTTCTTC.

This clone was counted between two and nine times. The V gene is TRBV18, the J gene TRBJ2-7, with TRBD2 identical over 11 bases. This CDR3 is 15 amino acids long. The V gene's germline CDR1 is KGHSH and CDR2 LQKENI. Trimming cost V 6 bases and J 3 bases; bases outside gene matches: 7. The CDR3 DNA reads TGTGCCAGCTCGCCGGTCGGGACTAGCGGCTACGAGCAGTACTTC. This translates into CASSPVGTSGYEQYF.

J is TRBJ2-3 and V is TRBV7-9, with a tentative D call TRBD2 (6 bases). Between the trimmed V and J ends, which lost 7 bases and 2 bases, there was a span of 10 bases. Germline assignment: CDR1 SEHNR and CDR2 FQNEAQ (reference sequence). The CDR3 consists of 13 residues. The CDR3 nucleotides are TGTGCCAGCACCTGGGACTCCACAGATACGCAGTATTTT. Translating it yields CASTWDSTDTQYF. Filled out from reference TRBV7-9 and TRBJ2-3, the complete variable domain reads DTGVSQNPRHKITKRGQNVTFRCDPISEHNRLYWYRQTLGQGPEFLTYFQNEAQLEKSRLLSDRFSAERPKGSFSTLEIQRTEQGDSAMYLCASTWDSTDTQYFGPGTRLTVL.

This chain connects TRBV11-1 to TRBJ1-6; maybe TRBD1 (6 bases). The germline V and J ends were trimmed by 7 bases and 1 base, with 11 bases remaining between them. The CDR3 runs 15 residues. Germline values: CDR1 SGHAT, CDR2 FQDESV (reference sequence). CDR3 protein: CASTTGQSYNSPLHF. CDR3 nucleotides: TGTGCCAGCACCACCGGACAGTCCTATAATTCACCCCTCCACTTT.

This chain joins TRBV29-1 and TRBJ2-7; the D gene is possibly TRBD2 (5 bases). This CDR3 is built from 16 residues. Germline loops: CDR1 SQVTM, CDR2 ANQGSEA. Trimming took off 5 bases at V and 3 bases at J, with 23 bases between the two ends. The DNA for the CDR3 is TGCAGCGTTCGGAGGATACACCTACGGGAATTCTACGAGCAGTACTTC. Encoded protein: CSVRRIHLREFYEQYF.

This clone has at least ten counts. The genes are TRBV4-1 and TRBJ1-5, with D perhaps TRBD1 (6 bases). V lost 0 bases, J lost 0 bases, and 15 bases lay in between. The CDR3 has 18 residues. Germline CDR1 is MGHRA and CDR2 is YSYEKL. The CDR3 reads CASSQDWSGDYSNQPQHF. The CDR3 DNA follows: TGCGCCAGCAGCCAAGACTGGTCAGGGGACTATAGCAATCAGCCCCAGCATTTT.

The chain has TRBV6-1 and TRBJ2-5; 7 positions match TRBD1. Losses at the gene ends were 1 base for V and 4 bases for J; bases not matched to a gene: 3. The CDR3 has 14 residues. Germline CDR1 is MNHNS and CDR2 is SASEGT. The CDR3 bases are TGTGCCAGCAGTGAAGACAGGGGCTTAGAGACCCAGTACTTC. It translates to CASSEDRGLETQYF.

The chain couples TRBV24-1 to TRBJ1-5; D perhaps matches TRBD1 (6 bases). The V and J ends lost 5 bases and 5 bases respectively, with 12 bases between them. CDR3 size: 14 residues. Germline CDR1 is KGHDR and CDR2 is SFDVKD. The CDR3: CATSGVRGDQPQHF. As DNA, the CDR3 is TGTGCCACCAGTGGAGTCAGGGGCGATCAGCCCCAGCATTTT.

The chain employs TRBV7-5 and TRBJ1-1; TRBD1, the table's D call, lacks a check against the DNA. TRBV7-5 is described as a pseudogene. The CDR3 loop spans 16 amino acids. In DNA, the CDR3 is TGTGCCAGAAGCCTAACGGGGGGACAGGTGAACACTGAAGCTTTCTTT. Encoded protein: CARSLTGGQVNTEAFF.